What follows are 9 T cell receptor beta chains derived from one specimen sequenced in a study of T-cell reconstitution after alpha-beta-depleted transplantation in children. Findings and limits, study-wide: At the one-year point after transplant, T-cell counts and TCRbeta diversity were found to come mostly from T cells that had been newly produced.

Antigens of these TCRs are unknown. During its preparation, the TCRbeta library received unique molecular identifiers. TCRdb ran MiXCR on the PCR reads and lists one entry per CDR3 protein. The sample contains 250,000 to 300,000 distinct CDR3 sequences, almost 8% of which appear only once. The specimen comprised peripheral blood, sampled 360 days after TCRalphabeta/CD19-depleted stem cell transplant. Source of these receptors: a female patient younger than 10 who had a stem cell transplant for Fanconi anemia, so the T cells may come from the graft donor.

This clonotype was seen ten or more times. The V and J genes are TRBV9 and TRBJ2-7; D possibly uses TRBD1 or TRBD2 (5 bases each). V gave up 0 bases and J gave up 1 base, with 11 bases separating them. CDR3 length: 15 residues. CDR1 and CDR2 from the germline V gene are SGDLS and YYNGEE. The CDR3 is CASSVEGSPSYEQYF. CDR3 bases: TGTGCCAGCAGCGTAGAGGGGAGCCCATCCTACGAGCAGTACTTC.

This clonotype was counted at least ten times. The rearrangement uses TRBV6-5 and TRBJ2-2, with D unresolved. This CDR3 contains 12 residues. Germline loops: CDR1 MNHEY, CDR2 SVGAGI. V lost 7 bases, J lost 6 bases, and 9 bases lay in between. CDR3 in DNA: TGTGCCAGCACAACGGTTGCCGGGGAGCTGTTTTTT. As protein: CASTTVAGELFF.

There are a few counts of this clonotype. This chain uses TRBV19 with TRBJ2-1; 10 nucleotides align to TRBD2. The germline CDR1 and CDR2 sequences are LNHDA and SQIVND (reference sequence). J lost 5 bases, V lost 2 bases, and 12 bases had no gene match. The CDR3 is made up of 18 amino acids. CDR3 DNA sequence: TGTGCCAGTAGTATATTACAGGATCTAGCGGGAGTGGACAATGAGCAGTTCTTC. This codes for CASSILQDLAGVDNEQFF.

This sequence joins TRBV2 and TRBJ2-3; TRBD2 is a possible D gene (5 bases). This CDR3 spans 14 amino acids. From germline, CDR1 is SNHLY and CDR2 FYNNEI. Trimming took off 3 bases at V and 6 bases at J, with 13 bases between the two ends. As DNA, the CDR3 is TGTGCCAGCAGTGACCCGTTGCCGGGGGATACGCAGTATTTT. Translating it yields CASSDPLPGDTQYF.

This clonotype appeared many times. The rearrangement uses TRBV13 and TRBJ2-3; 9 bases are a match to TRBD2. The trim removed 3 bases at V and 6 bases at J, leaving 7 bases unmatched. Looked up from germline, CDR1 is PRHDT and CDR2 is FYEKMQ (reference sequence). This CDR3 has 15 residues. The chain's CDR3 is CASSFPGGGVDTQYF. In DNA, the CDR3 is TGTGCCAGCAGCTTCCCCGGCGGGGGGGTGGATACGCAGTATTTT.

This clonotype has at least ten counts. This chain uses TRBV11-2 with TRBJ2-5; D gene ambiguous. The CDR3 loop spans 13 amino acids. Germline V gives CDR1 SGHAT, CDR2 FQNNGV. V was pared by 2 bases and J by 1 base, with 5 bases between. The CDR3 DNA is TGTGCCAGCAGCTTATACAGCCAAGAGACCCAGTACTTC. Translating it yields CASSLYSQETQYF.

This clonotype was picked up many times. The CDR3 DNA is TGTGCCAGCAGCTTCTACCGGAAATCGAACACCGGGGAGCTGTTTTTT. It is translated as CASSFYRKSNTGELFF. The rearrangement joins TRBV7-2 to TRBJ2-2; D not certain. The CDR3 sequence is 16 residues long. Trimming pared 3 bases from V and 0 bases from J, leaving 11 bases between. Germline V gene lookup returns CDR1 SGHTA and CDR2 FQGNSA.

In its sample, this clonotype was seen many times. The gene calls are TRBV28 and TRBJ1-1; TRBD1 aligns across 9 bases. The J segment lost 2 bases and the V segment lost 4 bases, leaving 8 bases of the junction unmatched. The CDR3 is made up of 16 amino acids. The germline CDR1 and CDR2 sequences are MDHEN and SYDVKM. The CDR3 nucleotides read TGTGCCAGCAGTTACACCTGGGGACAGGGTAACACTGAAGCTTTCTTT. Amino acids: CASSYTWGQGNTEAFF. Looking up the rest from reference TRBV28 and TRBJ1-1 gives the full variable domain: DVKVTQSSRYLVKRTGEKVFLECVQDMDHENMFWYRQDPGLGLRLIYFSYDVKMKEKGDIPEGYSVSREKKERFSLILESASTNQTSMYLCASSYTWGQGNTEAFFGQGTRLTVV.

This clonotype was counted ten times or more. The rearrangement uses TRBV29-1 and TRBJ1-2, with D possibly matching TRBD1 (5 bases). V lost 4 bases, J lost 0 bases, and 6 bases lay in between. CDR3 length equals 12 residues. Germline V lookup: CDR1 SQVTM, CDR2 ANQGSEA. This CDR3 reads CSVAGPNYGYTF. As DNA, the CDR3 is TGCAGCGTTGCAGGGCCTAACTATGGCTACACCTTC. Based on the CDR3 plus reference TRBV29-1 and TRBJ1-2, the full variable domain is SAVISQKPSRDICQRGTSLTIQCQVDSQVTMMFWYRQQPGQSLTLIATANQGSEATYESGFVIDKFPISRPNLTFSTLTVSNMSPEDSSIYLCSVAGPNYGYTFGSGTRLTVV.